The 26 T cell receptor beta chains below were found in one sample sequenced in a study of cytomegalovirus exposure and HLA in healthy donors. Primers included in the PCR were 60 Vbeta and 13 Jbeta primers. This table comes from immunoSEQ multiplex PCR, and its TCRdb copy is limited to in-frame clones, with some not included. This sample has some 150,000 clones, with over 70% found just once. Sequenced: PBMCs. These receptors all stem from a man aged 25-45 years in good health and CMV-seronegative.

The sample holds one count of this clone. The chain recombines TRBV28 with TRBJ2-3, with a weak D call TRBD2 (6 bases). V was cut by 8 bases and J by 0 bases, with 24 bases left in between. Germline V gene data show CDR1 as MDHEN and CDR2 as SYDVKM. This CDR3 region has 18 residues. The CDR3 spells CASPPYRVGGSSTDTQYF. CDR3 coding DNA: TGTGCCAGCCCTCCCTACAGAGTGGGGGGTTCTAGCACAGATACGCAGTATTTT.

This clone was seen a single time. The V gene is TRBV5-1, the J gene TRBJ2-5, with 11 bases matching TRBD2. The better agreement between TRBJ2-7 and the DNA end casts doubt on the J call. This CDR3 spans 18 amino acids. Germline values: CDR1 SGHRS, CDR2 YFSETQ. The CDR3 DNA sequence: TGCGCCAGCAGCTTGACGGGACTAGCGGTCTTAAACTCCTACGAGCAGTACTTC. Its protein product is CASSLTGLAVLNSYEQYF.

The chain couples TRBV6-5 to TRBJ2-7; TRBD1 is a possible D gene (6 bases). Germline-derived CDR1 and CDR2 are MNHEY and SVGAGI. This CDR3 has 15 residues. V lost 2 bases and J lost 4, with 15 bases in between. In DNA, the CDR3 is TGTGCCAGCAGTTACGCCAACAGGGCCGCTTACGAGCAGTACTTC. Amino acids: CASSYANRAAYEQYF.

The J gene is TRBJ2-3, the V gene TRBV30; no clear D gene. Germline lookup yields CDR1 GTSNPN and CDR2 SVGIG (reference sequence). Trimming stripped 3 bases from V and 3 bases from J, with 4 bases between. The CDR3 is made up of 11 amino acids. DNA for the CDR3: TGTGCCTGGAGGAGAACAGATACGCAGTATTTT. Amino acid sequence: CAWRRTDTQYF.

The J gene is TRBJ2-2, the V gene TRBV30, with TRBD2 as a possible D gene (5 bases). In germline, CDR1 is GTSNPN, CDR2 SVGIG (reference sequence). Between the trimmed V and J ends, which lost 0 bases and 8 bases, there was a span of 10 bases. This CDR3 has 13 amino acids. CDR3: CAWSVGSTGELFF. The CDR3 DNA reads TGTGCCTGGAGTGTGGGGAGTACGGGGGAGCTGTTTTTT.

This clone was picked up one time. The chain couples TRBV6-5 to TRBJ2-1; 9 bases agree with TRBD1. The germline V gene has CDR1 MNHEY and CDR2 SVGAGI. J was trimmed by 6 bases and V by 4 bases; bases with no gene match: 7. CDR3 size: 15 residues. The CDR3 coding sequence is TGTGCCAGCAGTTTCGGGACAGGGCAAATCAATGAGCAGTTCTTC. It is translated as CASSFGTGQINEQFF.

The rearrangement joins TRBV11-3 to TRBJ1-1, with a weak D call TRBD1 (5 bases). This CDR3 region has 15 residues. V lost 1 base to trimming and J lost 1 base, with 10 bases between them. Germline-derived CDR1 and CDR2 are SGHNT and YENEEA. The CDR3 reads CASSLGGGRNTEAFF. In DNA form, the CDR3 reads TGTGCCAGCAGCTTAGGTGGGGGGAGGAACACTGAAGCTTTCTTT.

The chain couples TRBV27 to TRBJ2-7, with 10 bases matching TRBD1. Germline V gene data show CDR1 as MNHEY and CDR2 as SMNVEV (reference sequence). The CDR3 totals 14 residues. V lost 4 bases and J lost 4; bases outside the gene matches: 4. The CDR3, as DNA: TGTGCCAGCAGTTACGGGACAGGGGATTACGAGCAGTACTTC. Encoded protein: CASSYGTGDYEQYF.

The chain is built from TRBV9 and TRBJ1-5; D is perhaps TRBD1 (5 bases). Germline-derived CDR1 and CDR2 are SGDLS and YYNGEE. The germline V and J ends were trimmed by 4 bases and 1 base, with 12 bases remaining between them. The CDR3 is made up of 15 amino acids. Written as DNA, the CDR3 is TGTGCCAGCAGCCTGGAGGGGCAGAGCAATCAGCCCCAGCATTTT. Its translation is CASSLEGQSNQPQHF.

The genes are TRBV11-2 and TRBJ2-1, with 9 bases matching TRBD2. V trimming: 5 bases; J trimming: 7 bases; junction bases outside the gene matches: 9. Germline CDR1 SGHAT, CDR2 FQNNGV. This CDR3 region has 15 residues. CDR3 residues: CASSRADSGRNEQFF. CDR3 nucleotide sequence: TGTGCCAGCAGCCGCGCCGATAGCGGGAGAAATGAGCAGTTCTTC.

The chain uses TRBV6-1 and TRBJ2-7; the D gene is possibly TRBD1 (5 bases). Germline CDR1 MNHNS, CDR2 SASEGT. With 5 bases removed from V and 3 bases from J, the gap between germline ends came to 14 bases. The CDR3 is 14 amino acids. The CDR3, as DNA: TGTGCCAGCAGTTGGCTGGCAGGGAACTACGAGCAGTACTTC. The encoded protein is CASSWLAGNYEQYF.

V gene TRBV6-1 combines with J gene TRBJ1-4; the D is unclear. Trimming removed 3 bases at V and 7 bases at J, with 9 bases between. Germline-derived CDR1 and CDR2 are MNHNS and SASEGT. This CDR3 is 13 amino acids long. The DNA of the CDR3 is TGTGCCAGCAGTGACAGCGAAGCTGAAAAACTGTTTTTT. As protein: CASSDSEAEKLFF.

This clone has a single count. The V call is TRBV5-1, the J call TRBJ2-1, with D possibly being TRBD2 (5 bases). The CDR3 has 17 residues. Germline assignment: CDR1 SGHRS and CDR2 YFSETQ. The V and J ends lost 4 bases and 0 bases respectively, with 17 bases between them. The CDR3 nucleotides are TGCGCCAGCAGCGGAACTACTAGTGCAAGCTCCTACAATGAGCAGTTCTTC. Protein sequence: CASSGTTSASSYNEQFF.

A single count supports this clone. V and J are TRBV7-6 and TRBJ2-7; 8 bases match TRBD1. CDR3 length: 15 residues. With 1 base clipped from V and 4 bases from J, the junction kept 6 bases outside the gene matches. CDR1 SGHVS and CDR2 FNYEAQ come from the germline V gene. The CDR3 here is CASSLGQGPTYEQYF. The CDR3 bases are TGTGCCAGCAGCTTAGGACAGGGGCCAACATACGAGCAGTACTTC.

This clone appeared a single time. This chain joins TRBV19 and TRBJ1-4, with no clear D. In germline, CDR1 is LNHDA, CDR2 SQIVND (reference sequence). This CDR3 contains 14 residues. V was clipped by 7 bases and J by 2 bases, with 11 bases between them. In DNA form, the CDR3 reads TGTGCCAGTACCCGTGGAGGGACTAATGAAAAACTGTTTTTT. Protein sequence: CASTRGGTNEKLFF.

This sequence joins TRBV2 and TRBJ1-1; possibly TRBD1 for D (6 bases). The CDR3 contains 13 residues. Germline CDR1 reads SNHLY; CDR2 reads FYNNEI. V dropped 5 bases and J dropped 3 bases, with 10 bases sitting between them. CDR3 bases: TGTGCCAGCAGTACAGGGATGTACACTGAAGCTTTCTTT. It specifies CASSTGMYTEAFF.

For this clone: The germline gene is not matched at one end of the junction; a read error may be the cause. V is TRBV7-9 and J is TRBJ1-1; no firm D call. The CDR3 consists of 13 residues. The germline CDR1 and CDR2 sequences are SEHNR and FQNEAQ (reference sequence). The CDR3 bases are TGTTCCAGCAGCTTAGGGCCTTTCAATGAAGCTTTCTTT. Protein: CSSSLGPFNEAFF.

This chain uses TRBV28 with TRBJ1-4; a possible D gene is TRBD1 (5 bases). Trimming removed 3 bases at V and 6 bases at J, with 17 bases between. The CDR3 length is 16 residues. From germline, CDR1 is MDHEN and CDR2 SYDVKM. As DNA, the CDR3 is TGTGCCAGCAGTTTCCCTGGACAAGGCGAGCATGAAAAACTGTTTTTT. This translates into CASSFPGQGEHEKLFF.

The sample holds a few counts of this clone. This sequence joins TRBV13 and TRBJ1-1; TRBD1 aligns across 8 bases. Trimming took 5 bases from V and 5 from J; bases not matched to a gene: 7. Germline CDR1 reads PRHDT; CDR2 reads FYEKMQ (reference sequence). The CDR3 is made up of 14 amino acids. The CDR3, as DNA: TGTGCCAGCAGCCGTAACAGGGGGGAGACTGAAGCTTTCTTT. It yields the protein CASSRNRGETEAFF.

The chain couples TRBV30 to TRBJ2-6; 9 bases match TRBD2. The germline V gene encodes CDR1 GTSNPN and CDR2 SVGIG (reference sequence). V lost 1 base to trimming and J lost 1 base; unmatched junction nucleotides: 5. The CDR3 contains 17 residues. CDR3 nucleotides: TGTGCCTGGAGTGGACTAGCGGAGATATCTGGGGCCAACGTCCTGACTTTC. Translated, it gives CAWSGLAEISGANVLTF.

The CDR3 DNA sequence: TGCAGCGTTGAAGGGCTCCGGGTTAGCACAGATACGCAGTATTTT. It translates to CSVEGLRVSTDTQYF. The rearrangement joins TRBV29-1 to TRBJ2-3, with unresolved D. This CDR3 contains 15 residues. Germline V gene sequence: CDR1 SQVTM, CDR2 ANQGSEA. Trimming removed 1 base at V and 0 bases at J, with 11 bases between.

The J gene is TRBJ1-2, the V gene TRBV9; D is ambiguous. V lost 4 bases and J 6 bases, leaving 16 bases between the germline ends. There are 14 residues in the CDR3. CDR1 is SGDLS and CDR2 is YYNGEE in the germline V gene. The CDR3 sequence is CASSLYAFADGYTF. In nucleotides, the CDR3 is TGTGCCAGCAGCCTCTATGCTTTTGCTGATGGCTACACCTTC.

V is TRBV5-1 and J is TRBJ1-4; the D is unclear. V gave up 1 base and J gave up 7 bases, with 17 bases separating them. CDR3 length equals 16 residues. Germline CDR1 and CDR2: SGHRS and YFSETQ. The DNA for the CDR3 is TGCGCCAGCAGCTTGTTTGAGGCCCGGTCGGGTGAAAAACTGTTTTTT. This encodes CASSLFEARSGEKLFF.

This rearrangement joins TRBV6-5 to TRBJ1-2; a weak D match, TRBD1 (5 bases). The length of the CDR3 is 16 residues. Germline V gives CDR1 MNHEY, CDR2 SVGAGI. Trimming shortened V by 2 bases and J by 5 bases, and 18 bases separated the two germline ends. In DNA, the CDR3 is TGTGCCAGCAGTTACCGTGAGACGGGGGGGGTATATGGCTACACCTTC. It specifies CASSYRETGGVYGYTF.

This sequence joins TRBV7-9 and TRBJ2-5, with 7 bases matching TRBD2. The CDR3 has 17 amino acids. V dropped 5 bases and J dropped 1; count of bases not matched to a gene: 13. From germline, CDR1 is SEHNR and CDR2 FQNEAQ (reference sequence). The CDR3, as DNA: TGTGCCAGCAGCATCGGACTAGGGGTGTCGGGCCAAGAGACCCAGTACTTC. This codes for CASSIGLGVSGQETQYF.

The chain couples TRBV18 to TRBJ2-5; 9 nucleotides agree with TRBD2. The CDR3 consists of 15 residues. Germline V gives CDR1 KGHSH, CDR2 LQKENI. Germline trimming cut 0 bases from V and 4 bases from J; bases unmatched to any gene: 3. CDR3 in amino acids: CASSPPSGGGETQYF. CDR3 DNA: TGTGCCAGCTCACCACCTAGCGGGGGAGGAGAGACCCAGTACTTC.